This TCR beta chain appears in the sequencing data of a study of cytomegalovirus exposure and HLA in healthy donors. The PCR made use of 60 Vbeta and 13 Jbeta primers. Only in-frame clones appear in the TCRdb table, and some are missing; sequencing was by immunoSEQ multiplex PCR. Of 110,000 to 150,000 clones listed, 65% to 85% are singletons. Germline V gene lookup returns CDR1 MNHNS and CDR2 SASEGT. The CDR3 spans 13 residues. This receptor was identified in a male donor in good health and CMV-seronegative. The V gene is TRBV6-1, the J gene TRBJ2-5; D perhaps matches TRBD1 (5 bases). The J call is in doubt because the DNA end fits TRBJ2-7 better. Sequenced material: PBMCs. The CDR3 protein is CASIPQGLNEQYF. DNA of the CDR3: TGTGCCAGCATACCCCAGGGTCTGAACGAGCAGTACTTC.